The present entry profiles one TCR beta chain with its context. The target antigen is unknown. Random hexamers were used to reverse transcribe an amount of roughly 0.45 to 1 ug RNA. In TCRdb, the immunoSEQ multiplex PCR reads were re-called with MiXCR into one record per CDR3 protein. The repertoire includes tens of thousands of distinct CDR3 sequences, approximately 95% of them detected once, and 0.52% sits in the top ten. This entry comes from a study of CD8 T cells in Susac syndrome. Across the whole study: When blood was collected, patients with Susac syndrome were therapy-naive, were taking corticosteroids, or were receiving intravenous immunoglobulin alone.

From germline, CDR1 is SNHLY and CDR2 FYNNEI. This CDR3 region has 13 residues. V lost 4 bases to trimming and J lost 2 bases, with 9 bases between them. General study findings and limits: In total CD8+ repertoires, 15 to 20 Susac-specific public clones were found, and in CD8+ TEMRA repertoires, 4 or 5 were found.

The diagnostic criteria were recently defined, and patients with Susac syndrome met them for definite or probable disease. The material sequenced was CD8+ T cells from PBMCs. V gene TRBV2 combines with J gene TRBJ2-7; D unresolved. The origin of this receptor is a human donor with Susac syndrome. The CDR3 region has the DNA TGTGCCAGCAGTGGTGGCTCTGCCTACGAGCAGTACTTC. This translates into CASSGGSAYEQYF.